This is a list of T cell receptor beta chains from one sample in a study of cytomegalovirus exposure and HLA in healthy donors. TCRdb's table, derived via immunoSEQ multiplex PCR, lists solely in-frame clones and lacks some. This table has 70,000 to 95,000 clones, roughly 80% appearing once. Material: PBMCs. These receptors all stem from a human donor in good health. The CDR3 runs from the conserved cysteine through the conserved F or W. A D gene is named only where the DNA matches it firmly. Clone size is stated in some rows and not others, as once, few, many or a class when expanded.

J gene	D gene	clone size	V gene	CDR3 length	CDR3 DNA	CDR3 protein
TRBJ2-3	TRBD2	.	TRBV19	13	TGTGCCAGTAGCACGGGACTAGCAGATACGCAGTATTTT	CASSTGLADTQYF
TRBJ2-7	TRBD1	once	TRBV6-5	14	TGTGCCAGCAGTTTCCGGGACAGGGGATACGAGCAGTACTTC	CASSFRDRGYEQYF
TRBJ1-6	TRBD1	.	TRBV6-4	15	TGTGCCAGCAGGAGACAGGGGTCAGTTAATTCACCCCTCCACTTT	CASRRQGSVNSPLHF
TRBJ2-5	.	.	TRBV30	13	TGTGCCTGGAGTGTAGGGCACAGGGAGACCCAGTACTTC	CAWSVGHRETQYF
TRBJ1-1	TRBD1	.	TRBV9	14	TGTGCCAGCAGCGCGGCCCAGGGGGCGGGGTTGGCTTTCTTT	CASSAAQGAGLAFF
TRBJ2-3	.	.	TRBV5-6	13	TGTGCCAGCAGCCCGTATGAGACAGATACGCAGTATTTT	CASSPYETDTQYF
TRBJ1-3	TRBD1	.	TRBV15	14	TGTGCCACCAGCAGCAGACAGGGGGCGAACACCATATATTTT	CATSSRQGANTIYF
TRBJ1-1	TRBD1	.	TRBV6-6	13	TGTGCCAGCAGTACCCAGACAGGGACTGAAGCTTTCTTT	CASSTQTGTEAFF
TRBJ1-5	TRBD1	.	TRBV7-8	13	TGTGCCAGCAGTGACAGGGATCGTCAGCCCCAGAATTTT	CASSDRDRQPQNF
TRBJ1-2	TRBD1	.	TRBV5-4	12	TGTGCCAGCAGCGGGACAGGGTATGGCTACACCTTC	CASSGTGYGYTF
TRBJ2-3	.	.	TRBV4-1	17	TGCGCCAGCAGCCAAGATCGGGCGGGGGCCAGCACAGATACGCAGTATTTT	CASSQDRAGASTDTQYF
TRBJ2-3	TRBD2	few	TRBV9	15	TGTGCCAGCAGAGGACTAGCGGGGAGGGCGGATACGCAGTATTTT	CASRGLAGRADTQYF
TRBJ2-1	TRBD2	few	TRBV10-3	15	TGTGCCATCAGTGGGGCTAGCGGGTCAGTCCATGAGCAGTTCTTC	CAISGASGSVHEQFF
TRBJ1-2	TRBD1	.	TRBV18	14	TGTGCCAGCTCACCCGAGGGACAGGGAACTGGCTACACCTTC	CASSPEGQGTGYTF
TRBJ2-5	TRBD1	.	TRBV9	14	TGTGCCAGCAGCGCAAAGACAGGGGTAGAGACCCAGTACTTC	CASSAKTGVETQYF
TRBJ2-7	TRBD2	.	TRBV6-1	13	TGTGCCAGCAGGGGGGGGACCCAATACGAGCAGTACTTC	CASRGGTQYEQYF
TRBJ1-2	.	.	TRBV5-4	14	TGTGCCAGCAGCTTGGCGGGGGAAGGCTATGGCTACACCTTC	CASSLAGEGYGYTF
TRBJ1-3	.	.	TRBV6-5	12	TGTGCCAGCAGTTCAGCTGGAAACACCATATATTTT	CASSSAGNTIYF
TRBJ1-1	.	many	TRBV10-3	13	TGTGCCATCAGGCGGGGCCTGAACACTGAAGCTTTCTTT	CAIRRGLNTEAFF
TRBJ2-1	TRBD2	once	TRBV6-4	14	TGTGCCAGCAGTTCTAGCGGGGGGACGGGTGAGCAGTTCTTC	CASSSSGGTGEQFF
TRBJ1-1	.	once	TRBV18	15	TGTGCCAGCTCACAGGACATGGGGGCTAACACTGAAGCTTTCTTT	CASSQDMGANTEAFF
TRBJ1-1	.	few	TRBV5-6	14	TGTGCCAGCAGCTACAGTTACCAGAACACTGAAGCTTTCTTT	CASSYSYQNTEAFF
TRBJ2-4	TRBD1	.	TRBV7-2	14	TGTGCCAGCAGCTCGGGGACAGGCAAAAACATTCAGTACTTC	CASSSGTGKNIQYF
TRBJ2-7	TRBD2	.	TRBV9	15	TGTGCCAGCAGCCCCGGCGCGGCTAGCGGGTACGAGCAGTACTTC	CASSPGAASGYEQYF
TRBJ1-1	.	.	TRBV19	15	TGTGCCAGTAGTATAGTGTGGGGGGTGAACACTGAAGCTTTCTTT	CASSIVWGVNTEAFF
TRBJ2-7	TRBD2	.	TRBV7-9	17	TGTTCCAGTACTTCCGTAGGAGGGCGGGGGGGCTTCTACGAGCAGTACTTC	CSSTSVGGRGGFYEQYF
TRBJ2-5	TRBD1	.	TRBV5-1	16	TGCGCCAGCAGCACCGGACAGGGCTACCTTCGGGAGACCCAGTACTTC	CASSTGQGYLRETQYF
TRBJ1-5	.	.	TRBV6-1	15	TGTGCCAGCAGTGAGGAGGGAGGGTCCCATCAGCCCCAGAATTTT	CASSEEGGSHQPQNF
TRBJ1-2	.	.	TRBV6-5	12	TGTGCCAGCAGTTACTCAACAGGCCCCTACACCTTC	CASSYSTGPYTF
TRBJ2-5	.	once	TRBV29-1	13	TGCAGCGTAGTTGGGCAGGAACAAGAGACCCAGTACTTC	CSVVGQEQETQYF
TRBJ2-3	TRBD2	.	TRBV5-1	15	TGCGCCAGCAGCAAACTAGCGGGGGGGCTAGATACGCAGTATTTT	CASSKLAGGLDTQYF
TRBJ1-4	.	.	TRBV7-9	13	TGTGCCAGCTCCCGGGATATGCGAGAAAAACTGTTTTTT	CASSRDMREKLFF
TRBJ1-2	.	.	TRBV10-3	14	TGTGCCATCAGTGATGGGGCAGGGGATTATGGCTACACCTTC	CAISDGAGDYGYTF
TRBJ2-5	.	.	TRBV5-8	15	TGTGCCAGCAGCTCCTACCAGGGGGGTCGAGAGACCCAGTACTTC	CASSSYQGGRETQYF
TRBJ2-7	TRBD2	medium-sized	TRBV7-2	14	TGTGCCAGCAGCCGACTAGCGGGGGGCTACGAGCAGTACTTC	CASSRLAGGYEQYF
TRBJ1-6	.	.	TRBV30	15	TGTGCCTGGAAGGGTCAAGCAGGGGATAATTCACCCCTCAACTTT	CAWKGQAGDNSPLNF
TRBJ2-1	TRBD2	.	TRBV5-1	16	TGCGCCAGCAGTCCCACACTAGCGGGGGGATACAATGAGCAGTTCTTC	CASSPTLAGGYNEQFF
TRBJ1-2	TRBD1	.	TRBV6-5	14	TGTGCCAGCGGTCACAGGGGTGATGTCTATGGCTACACCTTC	CASGHRGDVYGYTF
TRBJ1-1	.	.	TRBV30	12	TGTGCCTGGAGTGTTATGTACACTGAAGCTTTCTTT	CAWSVMYTEAFF
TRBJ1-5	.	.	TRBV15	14	TGTGCCACCAGCCCGCGACGGGACAATCAGCCCCAGCATTTT	CATSPRRDNQPQHF
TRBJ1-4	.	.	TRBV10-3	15	TGTGCCATCAGGGAATCAGGAGCGGATAATGAAAAACTGTTTTTT	CAIRESGADNEKLFF